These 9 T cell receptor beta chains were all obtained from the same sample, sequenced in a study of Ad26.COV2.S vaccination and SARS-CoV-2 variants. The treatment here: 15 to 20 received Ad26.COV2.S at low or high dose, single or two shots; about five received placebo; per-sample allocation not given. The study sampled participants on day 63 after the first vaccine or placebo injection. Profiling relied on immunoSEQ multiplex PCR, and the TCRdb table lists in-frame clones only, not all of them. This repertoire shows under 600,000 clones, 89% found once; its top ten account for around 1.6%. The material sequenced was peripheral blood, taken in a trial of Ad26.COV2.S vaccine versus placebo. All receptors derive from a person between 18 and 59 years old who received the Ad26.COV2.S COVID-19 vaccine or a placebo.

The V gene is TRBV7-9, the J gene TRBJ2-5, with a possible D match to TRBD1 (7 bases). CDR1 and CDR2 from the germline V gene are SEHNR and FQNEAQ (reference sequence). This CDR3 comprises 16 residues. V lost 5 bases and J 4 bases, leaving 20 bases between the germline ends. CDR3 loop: CASSQKTQGGGETQYF. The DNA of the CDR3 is TGTGCCAGCAGCCAAAAGACCCAGGGGGGAGGAGAGACCCAGTACTTC.

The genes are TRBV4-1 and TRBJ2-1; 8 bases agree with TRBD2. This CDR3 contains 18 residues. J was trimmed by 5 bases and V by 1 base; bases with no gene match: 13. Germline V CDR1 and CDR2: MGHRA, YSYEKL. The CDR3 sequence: CASSQVERTSGKNNEQFF. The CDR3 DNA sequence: TGCGCCAGCAGCCAAGTTGAGCGTACTAGCGGAAAAAACAATGAGCAGTTCTTC.

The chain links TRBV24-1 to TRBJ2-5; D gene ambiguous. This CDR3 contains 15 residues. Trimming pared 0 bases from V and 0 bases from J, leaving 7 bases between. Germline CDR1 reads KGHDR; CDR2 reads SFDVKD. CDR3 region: CATSDLHGDQETQYF. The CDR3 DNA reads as TGTGCCACCAGTGATTTGCACGGAGACCAAGAGACCCAGTACTTC.

The CDR3 here is CASSFGVGSNEKLFF. CDR3 nucleotides: TGTGCCAGCAGCTTCGGGGTCGGGAGCAATGAAAAACTGTTTTTT. V usage is TRBV5-8 and J usage is TRBJ1-4; unclear D gene. V was pared by 2 bases and J by 5 bases, with 13 bases between. The CDR3 has 15 residues. The V gene's germline CDR1 is SGHTS and CDR2 YDEGEE.

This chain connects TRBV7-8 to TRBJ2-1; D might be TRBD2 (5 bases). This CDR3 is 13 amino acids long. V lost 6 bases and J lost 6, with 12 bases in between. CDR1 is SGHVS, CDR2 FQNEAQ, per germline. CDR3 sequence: CASSHLATNEQFF. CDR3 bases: TGTGCCAGCAGTCACCTAGCTACCAATGAGCAGTTCTTC.

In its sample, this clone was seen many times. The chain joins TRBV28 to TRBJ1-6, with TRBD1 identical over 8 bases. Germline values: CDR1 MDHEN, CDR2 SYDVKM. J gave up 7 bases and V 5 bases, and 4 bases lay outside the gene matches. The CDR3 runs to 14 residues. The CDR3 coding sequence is TGTGCCAGCAGTCAGGGGGCAGAGAATTCACCCCTCCACTTT. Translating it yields CASSQGAENSPLHF.

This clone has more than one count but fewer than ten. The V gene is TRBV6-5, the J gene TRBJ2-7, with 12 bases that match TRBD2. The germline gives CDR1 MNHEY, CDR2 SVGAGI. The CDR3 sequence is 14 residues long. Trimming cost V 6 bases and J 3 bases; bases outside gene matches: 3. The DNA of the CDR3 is TGTGCCAGCAGAAAGGGACTAGCGGGCTACGAGCAGTACTTC. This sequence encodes CASRKGLAGYEQYF.

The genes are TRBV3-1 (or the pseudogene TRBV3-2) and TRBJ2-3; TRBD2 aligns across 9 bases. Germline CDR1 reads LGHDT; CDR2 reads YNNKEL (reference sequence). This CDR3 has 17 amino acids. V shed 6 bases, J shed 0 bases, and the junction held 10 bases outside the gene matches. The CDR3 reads CASSRLAEAPSTDTQYF. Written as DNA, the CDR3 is TGTGCCAGCAGTAGACTAGCGGAAGCCCCTAGCACAGATACGCAGTATTTT.

The CDR3 spells CASSLEILAAGLNEQFF. The CDR3, as DNA: TGCGCCAGCAGCTTGGAGATCTTAGCGGCGGGGTTGAATGAGCAGTTCTTC. The chain recombines TRBV5-1 with TRBJ2-1; weak D call: TRBD2 (6 bases). Trimming pared 0 bases from V and 7 bases from J, leaving 20 bases between. Per germline, CDR1 SGHRS and CDR2 YFSETQ. The CDR3 sequence is 17 residues long. Full variable domain (outside the CDR3, taken from reference TRBV5-1 and TRBJ2-1): KAGVTQTPRYLIKTRGQQVTLSCSPISGHRSVSWYQQTPGQGLQFLFEYFSETQRNKGNFPGRFSGRQFSNSRSEMNVSTLELGDSALYLCASSLEILAAGLNEQFFGPGTRLTVL.